This passage covers 15 T cell receptor beta chains from one sample sequenced in a study of response to subunit inactivated influenza vaccine. TCRdb re-called the RT-PCR reads through MiXCR, storing one row per CDR3 protein. The profile covers around 200,000 distinct CDR3 sequences, with roughly an eighth appearing a single time and approximately 24% taken by the ten largest. Sequenced here: CD8+ T cells sorted from PBMCs, sampled about 5 days after vaccination. The receptors stem from a man aged 50 or older who received an inactivated influenza vaccine.

This clonotype was counted a few times. The chain joins TRBV6-2 or TRBV6-3 to TRBJ1-5, with TRBD1 matching 9 bases. The CDR3 is 13 amino acids. The V segment lost 2 bases and the J segment 12 bases; nucleotides outside the gene matches: 5. Germline V gene data show CDR1 as MNHEY and CDR2 as SVGEGT. The DNA of the CDR3 is TGTGCCAGCAGTTACGCAATGGGACAGGGCCAGCATTTT. It codes for CASSYAMGQGQHF.

This clonotype has a handful of counts. The chain uses TRBV12-3 or TRBV12-4 and TRBJ2-1; the D is unclear. The V end was cut by 6 bases, the J end by 1 base, with 16 bases between. The CDR3 runs 16 residues. CDR3 sequence (DNA): TGTGCCAGCAGACCACCTGCTGGGCAATCCTACAATGAGCAGTTCTTC. It yields the protein CASRPPAGQSYNEQFF.

The sample holds a few counts of this clonotype. This rearrangement joins TRBV6-1 to TRBJ1-5; D uncertain. V shed 5 bases and J shed 0 bases, with 11 bases lying between them. In germline, CDR1 is MNHNS, CDR2 SASEGT. The CDR3 sequence is 15 residues long. In nucleotides, the CDR3 is TGTGCCAGCAGTCAGACGGGTTATAGCAATCAGCCCCAGCATTTT. Translation: CASSQTGYSNQPQHF.

This clonotype was detected many times. The rearrangement links TRBV12-3 or TRBV12-4 to TRBJ1-2; TRBD1 might be the D (5 bases). V gave up 6 bases and J gave up 4 bases, with 12 bases separating them. This CDR3 spans 13 amino acids. CDR3 bases: TGTGCCAGCAGCCCGGGACTGGGCTATGGCTACACCTTC. It codes for CASSPGLGYGYTF.

The J gene is TRBJ2-5, the V gene TRBV6-5; D is ambiguous. Germline-derived CDR1 and CDR2 are MNHEY and SVGAGI. The CDR3 spans 15 residues. Trimming took 2 bases from V and 2 from J, leaving 12 bases between them. For the CDR3, the DNA is TGTGCCAGCAGTTACGGCGGCGGCTTACAAGAGACCCAGTACTTC. This gives the protein CASSYGGGLQETQYF.

This clonotype appeared a few times. The rearrangement links TRBV11-2 to TRBJ2-7, with 12 bases aligning to TRBD2. V lost 5 bases to trimming and J lost 3 bases; unmatched junction nucleotides: 5. This CDR3 has 15 residues. CDR1 is SGHAT, CDR2 FQNNGV, per germline. The CDR3 DNA sequence: TGTGCCAGCAGCGCTACGACTAGCGGGAGCTACGAGCAGTACTTC. Translation: CASSATTSGSYEQYF.

As concerns this clonotype: One junction end disagrees with the germline gene, perhaps due to a read error. V and J are TRBV7-9 and TRBJ2-2, with TRBD2 matching over 8 bases. Germline-derived CDR1 and CDR2 are SEHNR and FQNEAQ (reference sequence). The length of the CDR3 is 14 residues. The CDR3 DNA is TGTGCCATCAGCGGGGGCCTGAGAACCGGGGAGCTGTTTTTT. Translating gives CAISGGLRTGELFF.

This clonotype was counted at least ten times. The chain couples TRBV27 to TRBJ2-7, with a possible D match to TRBD2 (5 bases). CDR3 length equals 10 residues. CDR1 and CDR2 (germline): MNHEY, SMNVEV (reference sequence). V was clipped by 9 bases and J by 6 bases, with 9 bases between them. CDR3 sequence (DNA): TGTGCCAGTCTGCTAGCCGAGCAGTACTTC. It is translated as CASLLAEQYF.

The chain joins TRBV21-1 to TRBJ2-1; the table assigns TRBD2, which was not confirmed against the DNA. TRBV21-1 constitutes a pseudogene. This CDR3 spans 21 amino acids. CDR3 residues: CASNLKGTSGGTSSSYNEQFF. CDR3 coding DNA: TGTGCCAGCAACCTGAAGGGGACTAGCGGGGGGACCTCGAGCTCCTACAATGAGCAGTTCTTC.

V and J are TRBV7-2 and TRBJ2-1, with a tentative D call TRBD2 (6 bases). Germline CDR1 reads SGHTA; CDR2 reads FQGNSA. V gave up 8 bases and J gave up 6 bases, with 20 bases separating them. This CDR3 has 15 amino acids. This CDR3 reads CASSTSSGVGNEQFF. CDR3 sequence (DNA): TGTGCCAGCTCAACCTCCTCGGGGGTGGGCAATGAGCAGTTCTTC.

There are a few counts of this clonotype. The chain joins TRBV7-9 to TRBJ2-2; TRBD1 is a possible D gene (5 bases). Trimming stripped 2 bases from V and 2 bases from J, with 6 bases between. Germline CDR1 and CDR2: SEHNR and FQNEAQ (reference sequence). The CDR3 is made up of 14 amino acids. This chain's CDR3 is CASSLRTNTGELFF. CDR3 nucleotide sequence: TGTGCCAGCAGCTTAAGGACAAACACCGGGGAGCTGTTTTTT.

This clonotype came up many times. This chain uses TRBV5-1 with TRBJ2-1; TRBD2 is a possible D gene (6 bases). V lost 4 bases, J lost 8 bases, and 13 bases lay in between. From germline, CDR1 is SGHRS and CDR2 YFSETQ. This CDR3 has 13 amino acids. The CDR3 DNA is TGCGCCAGCAGCCCCCCGACTAGAGATGAGCAGTTCTTC. It specifies CASSPPTRDEQFF.

This clonotype was picked up a small number of times. The V call is TRBV7-2, the J call TRBJ2-1; the D gene is possibly TRBD1 (5 bases). The CDR3 runs 14 residues. Germline-derived CDR1 and CDR2 are SGHTA and FQGNSA. Trimming took 1 base from V and 6 from J, leaving 10 bases between them. The DNA for the CDR3 is TGTGCCAGCAGCTTAGTCGGGCAGGGCAATGAGCAGTTCTTC. Protein: CASSLVGQGNEQFF.

This clonotype was detected a few times. The V gene is TRBV6-5, the J gene TRBJ2-5; D possibly corresponds to TRBD2 (6 bases). The length of the CDR3 is 14 residues. The V end was cut by 2 bases, the J end by 5 bases, with 12 bases between. Germline values: CDR1 MNHEY, CDR2 SVGAGI. CDR3 loop: CASSYVPGGETQYF. CDR3 DNA: TGTGCCAGCAGTTACGTGCCAGGAGGGGAGACCCAGTACTTC.

The chain's CDR3 is CSAPPLKLTDTQYF. The CDR3 region has the DNA TGCAGTGCTCCCCCATTAAAGCTTACAGATACGCAGTATTTT. The chain employs TRBV20-1 and TRBJ2-3; D uncertain. The CDR3 extends over 14 amino acids. V gave up 5 bases and J gave up 3 bases, with 15 bases separating them. In germline, CDR1 is DFQATT, CDR2 SNEGSKA (reference sequence).